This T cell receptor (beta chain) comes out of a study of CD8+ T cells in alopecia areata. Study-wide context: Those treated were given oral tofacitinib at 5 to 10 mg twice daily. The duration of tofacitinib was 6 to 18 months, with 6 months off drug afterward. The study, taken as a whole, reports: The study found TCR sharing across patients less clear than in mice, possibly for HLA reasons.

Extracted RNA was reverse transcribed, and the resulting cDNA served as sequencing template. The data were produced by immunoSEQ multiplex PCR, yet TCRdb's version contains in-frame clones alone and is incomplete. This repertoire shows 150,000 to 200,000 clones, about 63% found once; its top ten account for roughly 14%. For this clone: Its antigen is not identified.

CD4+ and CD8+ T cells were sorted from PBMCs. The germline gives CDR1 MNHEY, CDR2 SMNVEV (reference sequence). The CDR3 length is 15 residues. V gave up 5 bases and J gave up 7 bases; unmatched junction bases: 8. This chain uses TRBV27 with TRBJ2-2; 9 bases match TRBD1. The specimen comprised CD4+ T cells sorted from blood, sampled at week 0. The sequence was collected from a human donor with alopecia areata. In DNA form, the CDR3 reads TGTGCCAGCAGTGAAACCGGGACAGGGATCGGGGAGCTGTTTTTT. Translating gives CASSETGTGIGELFF.